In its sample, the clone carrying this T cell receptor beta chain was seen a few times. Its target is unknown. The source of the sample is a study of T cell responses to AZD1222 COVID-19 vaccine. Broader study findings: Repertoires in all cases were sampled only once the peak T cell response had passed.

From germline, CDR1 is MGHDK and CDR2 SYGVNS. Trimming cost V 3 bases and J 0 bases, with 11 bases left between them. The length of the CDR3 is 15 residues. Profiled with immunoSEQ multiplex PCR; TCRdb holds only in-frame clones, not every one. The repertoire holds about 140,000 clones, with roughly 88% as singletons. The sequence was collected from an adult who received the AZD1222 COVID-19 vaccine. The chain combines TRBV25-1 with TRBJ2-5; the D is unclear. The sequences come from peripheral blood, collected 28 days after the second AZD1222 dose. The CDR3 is CASSDTARYQETQYF. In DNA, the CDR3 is TGTGCCAGCAGTGACACCGCACGTTACCAAGAGACCCAGTACTTC. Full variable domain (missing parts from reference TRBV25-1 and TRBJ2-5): EADIYQTPRYLVIGTGKKITLECSQTMGHDKMYWYQQDPGMELHLIHYSYGVNSTEKGDLSSESTVSRIRTEHFPLTLESARPSHTSQYLCASSDTARYQETQYFGPGTRLLVL.